This TCR beta chain was identified in a study of T-cell memory formation after mild COVID-19. This clonotype was observed a handful of times. TCRdb called the 5' RACE reads again in MiXCR, with one record for every CDR3 protein. The table has about 560,000 distinct CDR3 sequences, roughly 17% seen once; the top ten hold just over 8%. Germline lookup yields CDR1 SGHRS and CDR2 YFSETQ. The CDR3 length is 18 residues. Trimming removed 0 bases from V and 8 bases from J; junction bases left unmatched: 11. The source of this sequence is an adult woman who had mild COVID-19 (a few samples of this study predate the infection). Cell type and time point are not known. The J gene is TRBJ2-1, the V gene TRBV5-1; 13 positions agree with TRBD2. The specimen sequenced was PBMCs or a T cell subset sorted from them (not recorded which). The CDR3 DNA sequence: TGCGCCAGCAGCTTGGAGGGACTACTAGCGGGAGGGGTCGATGAGCAGTTCTTC. As protein: CASSLEGLLAGGVDEQFF. The entire variable domain, with the rest obtained from reference TRBV5-1 and TRBJ2-1, is as follows: KAGVTQTPRYLIKTRGQQVTLSCSPISGHRSVSWYQQTPGQGLQFLFEYFSETQRNKGNFPGRFSGRQFSNSRSEMNVSTLELGDSALYLCASSLEGLLAGGVDEQFFGPGTRLTVL.